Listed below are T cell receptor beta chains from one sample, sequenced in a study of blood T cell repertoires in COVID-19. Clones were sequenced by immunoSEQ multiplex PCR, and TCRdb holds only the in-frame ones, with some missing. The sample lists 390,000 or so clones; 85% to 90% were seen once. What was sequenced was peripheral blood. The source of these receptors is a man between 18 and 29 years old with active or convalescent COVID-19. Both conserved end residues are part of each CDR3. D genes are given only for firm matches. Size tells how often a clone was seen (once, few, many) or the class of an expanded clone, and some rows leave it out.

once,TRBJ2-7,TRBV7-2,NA,TGTGCCAGCAGCCCCGGACAGTCGCGGTACTACGAGCAGTACTTC,CASSPGQSRYYEQYF
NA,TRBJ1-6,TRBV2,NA,TGTGCCAGCGGGAGGTCTTTCGGATTTATGAATTCACCCCTCCACTTT,CASGRSFGFMNSPLHF
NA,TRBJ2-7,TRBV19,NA,TGTGCCAGTAGTATAGCCCCCAACTACGAGCAGTACTTC,CASSIAPNYEQYF
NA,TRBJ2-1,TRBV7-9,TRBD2,TGTGCCAGCAGCCCCCAAGCGGGGGGGTACAATGAGCAGTTCTTC,CASSPQAGGYNEQFF
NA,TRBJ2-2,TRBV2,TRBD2,TGTGCCAGCAGTGTCGGGGGGACCGGGGAGCTGTTTTTT,CASSVGGTGELFF
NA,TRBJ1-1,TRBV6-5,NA,TGTGCCAGCAGTTACTCGACTAGGTGGGTCTTT,CASSYSTRWVF
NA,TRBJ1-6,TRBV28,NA,TGTGCCAGCAGTTTTGAGGGAACTAATTCACCCCTCCACTTT,CASSFEGTNSPLHF
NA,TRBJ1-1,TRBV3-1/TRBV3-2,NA,TGTGCCAGCAGCCAAGGGGACATCAACACTGAAGCTTTCTTT,CASSQGDINTEAFF
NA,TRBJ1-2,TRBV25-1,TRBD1,TGTGCCAGCAGTGGGACAGGGGGCTATGGCTACACCTTC,CASSGTGGYGYTF
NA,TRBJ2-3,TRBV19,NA,TGTGCCAGTAGTATAGATTCGACAGACACAGATACGCAGTATTTT,CASSIDSTDTDTQYF
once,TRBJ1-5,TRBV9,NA,TGTGCCAGCGGAGATGGCAATCAGCCCCAGCATTTT,CASGDGNQPQHF
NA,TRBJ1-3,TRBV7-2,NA,TGTGCCAGCAGCTCGGAGGGTAACTCTGGAAACACCATATATTTT,CASSSEGNSGNTIYF
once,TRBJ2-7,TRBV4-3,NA,TGCGCCAGCAGCCAAGTATCGGGGGGCCACTACGAGCAGTACTTC,CASSQVSGGHYEQYF
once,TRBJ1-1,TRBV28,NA,TGTGCCAGCAGTATATGGACAGCGAACACTGAAGCTTTCTTT,CASSIWTANTEAFF
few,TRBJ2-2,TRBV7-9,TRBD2,TGTGCCAGCAGCTCCAAACGACTAGCGGGAAGAGGCGTGTGGGAGCTGTTTTTT,CASSSKRLAGRGVWELFF
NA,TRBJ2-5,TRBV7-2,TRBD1,TGTGCCAGCAGCTCGTCCGGGACAGGAGGCCAAGAGACCCAGTACTTC,CASSSSGTGGQETQYF
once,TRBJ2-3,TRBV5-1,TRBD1,TGCGCCAGCAGCTTGGACAGGGGCAAGGTTACAGATACGCAGTATTTT,CASSLDRGKVTDTQYF
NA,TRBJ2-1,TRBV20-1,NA,TGCAGTGCTAGTCGGGACATACAACTGAATGAGCAGTTCTTC,CSASRDIQLNEQFF
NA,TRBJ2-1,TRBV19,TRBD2,TGTGCCAGCAGGGGACTAGCGGGACTTTACAATGAGCAGTTCTTC,CASRGLAGLYNEQFF
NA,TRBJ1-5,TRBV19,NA,TGTGCCAGTACCAGAAACAGGGGCAATCAGCCCCAGCATTTT,CASTRNRGNQPQHF
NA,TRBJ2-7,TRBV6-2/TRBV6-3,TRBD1,TGTGCCAGCAGTACTGGACAGGGTAGGAGTGGATTC,CASSTGQGRSGF
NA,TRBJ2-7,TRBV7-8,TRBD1,TGTGCCAGCAGCTTAAGGGACAGGGACGGCGAGCAGTACTTC,CASSLRDRDGEQYF
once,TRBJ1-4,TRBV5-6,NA,TGTGCCAGCAGCCCGCGGGGGAATAGTAATGAAAAACTGTTTTTT,CASSPRGNSNEKLFF
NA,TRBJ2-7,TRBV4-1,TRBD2,TGCGCCAGCAGCCAATTCCCAGCGGGGTCCTACGAGCAGTACTTC,CASSQFPAGSYEQYF